This TCR beta chain was found in a study of CD8+CD57+ T cells in acquired aplastic anemia. At the level of the study: Sorted CD4+ and CD8+ cells gave an average of roughly 3 ug of DNA. Whole-study findings and limits: In common between the patients and the controls were approximately 28 CD8+ CDR3 sequences.

In regard to this clonotype: What it binds is not known.

For sequencing, patients were chosen who had shown expansion of CD8+CD57+ cells by flow cytometry. Each patient had severe acquired aplastic anemia. Patients had received no therapy at the time of blood sampling. This CDR3 is built from 15 residues. V trimming: 3 bases; J trimming: 6 bases; junction bases outside the gene matches: 4. Both TCR beta VDJ combination and CDR3 sequence profiling were carried out. Genomic DNA was the template for this profiling. TCRdb reprocessed the reads via MiXCR and lists one record per CDR3 protein. This sample has some 180,000 distinct CDR3 sequences, with about 60% found just once.

The J gene is TRBJ1-5, the V gene TRBV12-3 or TRBV12-4; 11 bases fit TRBD1. The TCR originated in a human donor with aplastic anemia. Sequenced input: sorted CD4+, CD8+, or CD8+CD57+ T cells (not recorded which) from PBMCs. CDR3 in DNA: TGTGCCAGCAGTTTGGGACAGGGGGGGGTTCAGCCCCAGCATTTT. Translation gives CASSLGQGGVQPQHF.